The clone carrying this T cell receptor (beta chain) appeared a few times. The antigen is unknown. V lost 6 bases, J lost 3 bases, and 11 bases lay in between. CDR3 size: 13 residues. Germline CDR1 is MNHNY and CDR2 is SVGAGI (reference sequence). Study conclusions and caveats: Tumor memory CD4+ T cell TCR gene usage clustered with blood and lymph node memory CD4+ cells and lymph node naive CD4+ cells.

The sorted Tregs were CD4+CD25+CD127-/low cells. Semi-nested PCR with Nested Universal Primer A followed constant-region reverse priming of full-length variable regions. TCRdb analysed the 5' RACE reads with MiXCR anew, one entry per CDR3 protein. The sample yields approximately 57,000 distinct CDR3 sequences, 20% to 25% seen once. The source is a female donor with breast cancer. Sequenced input: tumor-infiltrating Tregs sorted from the breast tumor. The gene calls are TRBV6-6 and TRBJ1-2; D perhaps matches TRBD1 (6 bases). The chain's CDR3 is CASSSSGDYGYTF. The CDR3 bases are TGTGCCAGCAGCTCGTCAGGGGACTATGGCTACACCTTC.